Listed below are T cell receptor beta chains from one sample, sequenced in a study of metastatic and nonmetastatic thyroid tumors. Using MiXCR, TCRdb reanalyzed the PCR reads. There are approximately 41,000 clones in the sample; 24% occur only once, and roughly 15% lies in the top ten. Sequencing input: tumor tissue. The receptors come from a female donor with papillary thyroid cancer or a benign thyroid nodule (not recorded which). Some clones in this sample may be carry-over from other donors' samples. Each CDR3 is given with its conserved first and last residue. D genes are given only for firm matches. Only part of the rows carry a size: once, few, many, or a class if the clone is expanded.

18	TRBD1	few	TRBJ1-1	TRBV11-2	CASSLEGGAGHVNTEAFF	TGTGCCAGCAGCTTAGAAGGGGGCGCGGGACATGTGAACACTGAAGCTTTCTTT
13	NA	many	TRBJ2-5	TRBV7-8	CASSLRDQETQYF	TGTGCCAGCAGCTTAAGGGACCAAGAGACCCAGTACTTC
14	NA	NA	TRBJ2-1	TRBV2	CASRPTLPAAEQFF	TGTGCCAGTCGACCGACCCTCCCGGCCGCGGAGCAGTTCTTC
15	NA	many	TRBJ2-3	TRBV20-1	CSAIDNGGNTDTQYF	TGCAGTGCTATCGACAATGGCGGAAACACAGATACGCAGTATTTT
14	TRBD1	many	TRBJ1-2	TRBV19	CASSVPGGDYGYTF	TGTGCCAGTAGTGTTCCAGGGGGCGACTATGGCTACACCTTC
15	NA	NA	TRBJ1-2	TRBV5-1	CASSLEWGGQAGYTF	TGCGCCAGCAGCTTGGAGTGGGGGGGCCAAGCAGGCTACACCTTC
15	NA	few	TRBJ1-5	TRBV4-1	CASSQGVWGNQPQHF	TGCGCCAGCAGCCAAGGCGTTTGGGGCAATCAGCCCCAGCATTTT
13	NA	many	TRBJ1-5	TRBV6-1	CASSTSGNQPQHF	TGTGCCAGCAGCACCAGCGGGAATCAGCCCCAGCATTTT
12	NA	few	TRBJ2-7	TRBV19	CSSSDLVDEPYF	TGTTCCAGTAGTGATTTAGTCGACGAGCCGTACTTC
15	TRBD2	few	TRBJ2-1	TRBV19	CAVSPEAGVVNEQFF	TGTGCCGTTAGTCCTGAAGCGGGAGTTGTCAATGAGCAGTTCTTC
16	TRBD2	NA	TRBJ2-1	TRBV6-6	CASSDSTSGDYNEQFF	TGTGCCAGCAGTGACTCGACTAGCGGGGACTACAATGAGCAGTTCTTC
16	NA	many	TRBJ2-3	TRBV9	CASSVGSGTRTDTQYF	TGTGCCAGCAGCGTAGGGTCAGGGACGCGGACAGATACGCAGTATTTT
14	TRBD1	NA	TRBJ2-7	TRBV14	CASSHSGTGYEQYF	TGTGCCAGCAGCCACTCCGGGACAGGGTACGAGCAGTACTTC
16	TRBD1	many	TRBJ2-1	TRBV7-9	CASSNRDRGAYNEQFF	TGTGCCAGCAGCAACAGGGACAGGGGGGCCTACAATGAGCAGTTCTTC
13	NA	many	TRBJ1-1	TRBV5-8	CASMDFFNTEAFF	TGTGCCAGCATGGACTTTTTCAACACTGAAGCTTTCTTT
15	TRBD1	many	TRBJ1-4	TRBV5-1	CASKTGSAPNEKLFF	TGCGCCAGCAAGACAGGGTCTGCTCCTAATGAAAAACTGTTTTTT
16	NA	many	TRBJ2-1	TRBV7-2	CASSVPLADSYNEQFF	TGTGCCAGCAGCGTTCCTCTAGCGGACAGTTACAATGAGCAGTTCTTC
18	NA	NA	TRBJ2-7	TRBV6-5	CASSYSPPTRMGAYEQYF	TGTGCCAGCAGTTACTCGCCGCCGACCCGCATGGGAGCCTACGAGCAGTACTTC
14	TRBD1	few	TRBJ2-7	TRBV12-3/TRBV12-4	CASRRDRSSYEQYF	TGTGCCAGCAGGAGGGACAGGAGCTCCTACGAGCAGTACTTC
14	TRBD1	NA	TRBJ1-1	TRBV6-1	CASSLGQLNTEAFF	TGTGCCAGCAGCCTGGGACAGCTGAACACTGAAGCTTTCTTT
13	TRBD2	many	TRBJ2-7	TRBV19	CASSTGTSGEQYF	TGTGCCAGTAGTACCGGGACTAGCGGAGAGCAGTACTTC
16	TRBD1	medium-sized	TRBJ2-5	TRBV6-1	CASSEGKRQGWETQYF	TGTGCCAGCAGTGAAGGCAAGAGACAGGGCTGGGAGACCCAGTACTTC
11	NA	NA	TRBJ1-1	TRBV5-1	CASSLGTEAFF	TGCGCCAGCAGCTTGGGGACTGAAGCTTTCTTT
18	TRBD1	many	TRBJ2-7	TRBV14	CASSQEGTGLHYPYEQYF	TGTGCCAGCAGCCAAGAGGGGACAGGGTTGCATTATCCCTACGAGCAGTACTTC
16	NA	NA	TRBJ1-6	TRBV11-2	CASRNNRDNNNSPLHF	TGTGCCAGCAGAAACAACCGGGACAACAATAATTCACCCCTCCACTTT
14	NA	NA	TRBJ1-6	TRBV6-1	CASRHSLGNSPLHF	TGTGCCAGCAGACACAGCTTGGGTAATTCACCCCTCCACTTT
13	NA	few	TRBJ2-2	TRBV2	CASNGTTSGELLF	TGTGCCAGCAACGGAACGACGTCCGGGGAGCTGCTTTTT
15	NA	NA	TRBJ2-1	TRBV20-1	CSATSGLPYGNEQFF	TGCAGTGCTACCTCGGGACTCCCCTATGGAAATGAGCAGTTCTTC
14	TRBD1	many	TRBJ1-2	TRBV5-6	CASSPGQGDYGYTF	TGTGCCAGCAGTCCTGGGCAGGGGGACTATGGCTACACCTTC
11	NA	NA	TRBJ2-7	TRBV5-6	CASSSSRKQYF	TGTGCCAGCAGCTCTTCAAGGAAGCAGTACTTC
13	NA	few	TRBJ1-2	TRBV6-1	CASSDGVDYGYTF	TGTGCCAGCAGTGATGGGGTAGACTATGGCTACACCTTC
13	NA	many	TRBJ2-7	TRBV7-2	CASSLDGNYEQYF	TGTGCCAGCAGCTTAGACGGCAACTACGAGCAGTACTTC
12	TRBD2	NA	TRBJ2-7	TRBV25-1	CSISEGGAEQYF	TGTTCCATCAGTGAGGGAGGGGCCGAGCAGTACTTC
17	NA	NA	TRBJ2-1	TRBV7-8	CASSSEGDPGQYNEQFF	TGTGCCAGCAGCTCGGAGGGGGATCCAGGACAATACAATGAGCAGTTCTTC
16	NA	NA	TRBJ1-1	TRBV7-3	CASSLTPVGGGTEAFF	TGTGCCAGCAGCTTAACGCCAGTCGGAGGGGGCACTGAAGCTTTCTTT
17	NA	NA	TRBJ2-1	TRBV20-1	CSARDPGNRGGYNEQFF	TGCAGTGCTAGAGATCCCGGGAATAGAGGGGGCTACAATGAGCAGTTCTTC
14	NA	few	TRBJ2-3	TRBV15	CATSRGLAGDTHYF	TGTGCCACCAGCAGAGGACTAGCAGGGGATACGCATTATTTT
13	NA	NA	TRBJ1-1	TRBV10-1	CASRSQPNTEAFF	TGCGCCAGCAGAAGCCAGCCGAACACTGAAGCTTTCTTT
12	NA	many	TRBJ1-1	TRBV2	CASTERNTEAFF	TGTGCCAGCACAGAACGGAACACTGAAGCTTTCTTT
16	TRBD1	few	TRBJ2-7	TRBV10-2	CASSDPRGTASYEQYF	TGCGCCAGCAGTGACCCAAGAGGGACAGCCTCCTACGAGCAGTACTTC
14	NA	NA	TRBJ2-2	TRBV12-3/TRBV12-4	CASSLNGQSGELFF	TGTGCCAGCAGTTTGAACGGACAGTCCGGGGAGCTGTTTTTT
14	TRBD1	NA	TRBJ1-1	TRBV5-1	CASTGGNLNTEAFF	TGCGCCAGTACAGGGGGAAATTTGAACACTGAAGCTTTCTTT
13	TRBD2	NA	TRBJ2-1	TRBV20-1	CSAHGGGWNEQFF	TGCAGTGCCCACGGCGGGGGGTGGAATGAGCAGTTCTTC